The present entry profiles one T cell receptor beta chain with its context. The antigen is not known. Additional DNA sequences in this sample encode the identical CDR3. The sample belongs to a study of Ad26.COV2.S vaccination and SARS-CoV-2 variants. Study-level findings and limits: Using TCR breadth and depth analyses may have led to underestimated total T cell responses.

The treatment: some 20 received Ad26.COV2.S at low or high dose, single or two shots; roughly five received placebo; per-sample allocation not given. The samples were gathered on day 63 after the first injection of vaccine or placebo. In the vaccine, an Ad26 vector expressed the SARS-CoV-2 spike of the Wuhan strain. Data came from immunoSEQ multiplex PCR; TCRdb stores just in-frame clones and leaves some out. The table shows around 350,000 clones, with roughly 81% occurring only once. The receptor comes from a person aged 18-60 years who received the Ad26.COV2.S COVID-19 vaccine or a placebo. The source was peripheral blood, collected in a trial of Ad26.COV2.S vaccine versus placebo.

The CDR3 region has the DNA TGTGCCAGCAGCTTAGATCACTACGAGCAGTACTTC. Its translation is CASSLDHYEQYF. J is TRBJ2-7 and V is TRBV7-2; no reliable D call. CDR1 is SGHTA and CDR2 is FQGNSA in the germline V gene. The CDR3 spans 12 residues. Trimming stripped 1 base from V and 3 bases from J, with 4 bases between.